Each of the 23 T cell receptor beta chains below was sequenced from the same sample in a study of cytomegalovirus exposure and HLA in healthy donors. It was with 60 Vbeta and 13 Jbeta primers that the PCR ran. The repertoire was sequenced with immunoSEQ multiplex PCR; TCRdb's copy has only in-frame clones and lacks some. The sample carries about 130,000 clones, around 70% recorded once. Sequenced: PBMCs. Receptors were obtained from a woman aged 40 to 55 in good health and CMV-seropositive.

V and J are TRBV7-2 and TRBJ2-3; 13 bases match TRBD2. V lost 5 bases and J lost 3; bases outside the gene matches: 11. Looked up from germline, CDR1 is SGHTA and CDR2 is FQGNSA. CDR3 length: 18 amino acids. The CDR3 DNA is TGTGCCAGCAGCGCAGACGCTGGACTAGCGGGAGTTACAGATACGCAGTATTTT. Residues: CASSADAGLAGVTDTQYF.

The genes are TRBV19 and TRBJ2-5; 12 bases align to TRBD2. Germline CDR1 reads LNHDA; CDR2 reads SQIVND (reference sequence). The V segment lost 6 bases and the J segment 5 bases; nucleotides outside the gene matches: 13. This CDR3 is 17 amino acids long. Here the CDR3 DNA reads TGTGCCAGTAGAAGGGGGGGCCGGACTAGCGGGGCGGAGACCCAGTACTTC. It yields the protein CASRRGGRTSGAETQYF.

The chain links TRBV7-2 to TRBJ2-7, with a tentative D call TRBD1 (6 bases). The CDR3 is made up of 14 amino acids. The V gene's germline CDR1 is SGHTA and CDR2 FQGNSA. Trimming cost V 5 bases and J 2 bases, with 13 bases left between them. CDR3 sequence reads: CASSIRQEPYEQYF. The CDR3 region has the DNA TGTGCCAGCAGCATAAGACAGGAACCCTACGAGCAGTACTTC.

CDR3 sequence: CASSFRAGVSNEQFF. The DNA of the CDR3 is TGTGCCAGCAGTTTTAGGGCAGGGGTAAGCAATGAGCAGTTCTTC. V is TRBV27 and J is TRBJ2-1; perhaps TRBD1 as D (6 bases). V lost 3 bases and J 6 bases, leaving 15 bases between the germline ends. The germline CDR1 and CDR2 sequences are MNHEY and SMNVEV (reference sequence). The CDR3 is made up of 15 amino acids.

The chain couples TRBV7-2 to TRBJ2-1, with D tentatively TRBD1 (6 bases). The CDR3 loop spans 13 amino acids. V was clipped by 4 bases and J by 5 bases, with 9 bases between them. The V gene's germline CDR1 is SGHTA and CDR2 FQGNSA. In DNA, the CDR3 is TGTGCCAGCAGCTCGGACAGACACAATGAGCAGTTCTTC. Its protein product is CASSSDRHNEQFF.

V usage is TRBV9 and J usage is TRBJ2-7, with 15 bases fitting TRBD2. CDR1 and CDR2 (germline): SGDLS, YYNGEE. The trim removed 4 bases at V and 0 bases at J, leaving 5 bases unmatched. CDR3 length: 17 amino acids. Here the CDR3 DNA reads TGTGCCAGCAGCCCAGGACTAGCGGGAGGGGACTCCTACGAGCAGTACTTC. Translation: CASSPGLAGGDSYEQYF.

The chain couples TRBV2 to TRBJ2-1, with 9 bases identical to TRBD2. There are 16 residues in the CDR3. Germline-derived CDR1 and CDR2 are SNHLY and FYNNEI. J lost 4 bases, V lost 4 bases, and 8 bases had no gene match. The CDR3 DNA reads TGTGCCAGCAGTGTCGGAGCTAGCGGGGTGTACAATGAGCAGTTCTTC. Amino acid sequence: CASSVGASGVYNEQFF.

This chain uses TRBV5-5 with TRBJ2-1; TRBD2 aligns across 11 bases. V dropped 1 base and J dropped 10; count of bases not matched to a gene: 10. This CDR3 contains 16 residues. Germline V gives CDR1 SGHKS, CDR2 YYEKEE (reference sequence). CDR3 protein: CASSLILAGGSTEQFF. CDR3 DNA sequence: TGTGCCAGCAGCTTGATCCTAGCGGGGGGCTCAACAGAGCAGTTCTTC.

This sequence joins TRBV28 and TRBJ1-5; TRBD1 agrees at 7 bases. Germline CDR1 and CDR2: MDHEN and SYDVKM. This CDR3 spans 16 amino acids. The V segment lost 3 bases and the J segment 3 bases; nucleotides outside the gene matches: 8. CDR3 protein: CASSLEGAENNQPQHF. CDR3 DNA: TGTGCCAGCAGTTTGGAGGGGGCAGAAAACAATCAGCCCCAGCATTTT. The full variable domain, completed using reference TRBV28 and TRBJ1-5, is DVKVTQSSRYLVKRTGEKVFLECVQDMDHENMFWYRQDPGLGLRLIYFSYDVKMKEKGDIPEGYSVSREKKERFSLILESASTNQTSMYLCASSLEGAENNQPQHFGDGTRLSIL.

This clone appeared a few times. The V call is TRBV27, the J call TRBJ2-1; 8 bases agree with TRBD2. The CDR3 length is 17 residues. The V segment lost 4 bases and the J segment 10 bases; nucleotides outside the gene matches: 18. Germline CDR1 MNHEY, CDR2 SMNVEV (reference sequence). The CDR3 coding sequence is TGTGCCAGCAGTTCCGATCCCCGGGGGGGCCTTAAGGTGGAGCAGTTCTTC. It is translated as CASSSDPRGGLKVEQFF.

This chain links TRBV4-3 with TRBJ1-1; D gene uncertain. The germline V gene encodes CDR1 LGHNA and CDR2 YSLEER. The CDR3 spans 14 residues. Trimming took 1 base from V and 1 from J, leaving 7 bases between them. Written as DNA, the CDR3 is TGCGCCAGCAGCCAAGTTAGACAGAACACTGAAGCTTTCTTT. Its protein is CASSQVRQNTEAFF.

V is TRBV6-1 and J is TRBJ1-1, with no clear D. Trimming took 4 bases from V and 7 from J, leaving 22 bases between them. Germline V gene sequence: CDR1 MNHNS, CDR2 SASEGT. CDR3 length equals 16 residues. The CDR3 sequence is CASSGVAVTTQIEAFF. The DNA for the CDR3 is TGTGCCAGCAGTGGGGTAGCTGTCACGACGCAAATTGAAGCTTTCTTT.

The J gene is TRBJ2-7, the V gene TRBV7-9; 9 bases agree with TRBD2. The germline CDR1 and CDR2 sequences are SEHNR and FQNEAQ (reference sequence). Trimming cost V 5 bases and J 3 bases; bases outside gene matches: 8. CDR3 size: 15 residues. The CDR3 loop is CASSPRAGGFYEQYF. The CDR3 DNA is TGTGCCAGCAGCCCTAGGGCGGGAGGGTTCTACGAGCAGTACTTC.

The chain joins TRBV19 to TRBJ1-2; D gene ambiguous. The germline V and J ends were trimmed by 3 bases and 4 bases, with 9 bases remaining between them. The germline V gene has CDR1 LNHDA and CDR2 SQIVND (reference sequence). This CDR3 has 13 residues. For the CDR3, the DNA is TGTGCCAGTAGTATTGAGACACTCTATGGCTACACCTTC. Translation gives CASSIETLYGYTF.

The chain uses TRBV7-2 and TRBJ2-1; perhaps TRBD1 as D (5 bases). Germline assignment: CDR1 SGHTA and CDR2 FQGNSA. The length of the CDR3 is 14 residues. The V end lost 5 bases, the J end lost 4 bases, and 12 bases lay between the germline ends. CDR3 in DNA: TGTGCCAGCAGCCCGGACAAGATTTACAATGAGCAGTTCTTC. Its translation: CASSPDKIYNEQFF.

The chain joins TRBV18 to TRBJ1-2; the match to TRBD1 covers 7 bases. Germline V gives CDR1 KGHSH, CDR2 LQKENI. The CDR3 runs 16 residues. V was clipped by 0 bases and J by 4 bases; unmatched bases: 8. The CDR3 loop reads CASSPPFRQGSYGYTF. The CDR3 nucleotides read TGTGCCAGCTCACCACCCTTCAGACAGGGAAGCTATGGCTACACCTTC.

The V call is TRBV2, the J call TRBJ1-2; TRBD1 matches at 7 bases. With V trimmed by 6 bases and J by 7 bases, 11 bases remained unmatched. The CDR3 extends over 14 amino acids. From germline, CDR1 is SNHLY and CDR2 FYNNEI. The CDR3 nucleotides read TGTGCCAGCAGACGGGCGGGAGGGGGCGCTGGCTACACCTTC. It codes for CASRRAGGGAGYTF.

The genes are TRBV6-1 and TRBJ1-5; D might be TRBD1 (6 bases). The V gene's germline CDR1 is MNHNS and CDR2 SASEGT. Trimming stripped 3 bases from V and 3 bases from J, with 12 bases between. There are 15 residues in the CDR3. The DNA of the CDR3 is TGTGCCAGCAGTGACATTACAGGGATCAATCAGCCCCAGCATTTT. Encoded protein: CASSDITGINQPQHF.

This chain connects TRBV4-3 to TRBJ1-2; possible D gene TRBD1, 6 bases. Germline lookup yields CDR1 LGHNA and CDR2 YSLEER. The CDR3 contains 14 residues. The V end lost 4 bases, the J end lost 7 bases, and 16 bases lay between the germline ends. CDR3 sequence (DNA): TGCGCCAGCAGCCGGTCTCCAGGGGAGGGTGGCTACACCTTC. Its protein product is CASSRSPGEGGYTF.

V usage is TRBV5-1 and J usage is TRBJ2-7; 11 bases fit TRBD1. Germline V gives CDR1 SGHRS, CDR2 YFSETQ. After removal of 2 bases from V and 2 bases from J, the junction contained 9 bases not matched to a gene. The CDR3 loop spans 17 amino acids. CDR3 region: CASSLNPGTGGTYEQYF. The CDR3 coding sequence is TGCGCCAGCAGCTTAAACCCCGGGACAGGGGGAACCTACGAGCAGTACTTC. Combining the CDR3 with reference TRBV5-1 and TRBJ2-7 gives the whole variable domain KAGVTQTPRYLIKTRGQQVTLSCSPISGHRSVSWYQQTPGQGLQFLFEYFSETQRNKGNFPGRFSGRQFSNSRSEMNVSTLELGDSALYLCASSLNPGTGGTYEQYFGPGTRLTVT.

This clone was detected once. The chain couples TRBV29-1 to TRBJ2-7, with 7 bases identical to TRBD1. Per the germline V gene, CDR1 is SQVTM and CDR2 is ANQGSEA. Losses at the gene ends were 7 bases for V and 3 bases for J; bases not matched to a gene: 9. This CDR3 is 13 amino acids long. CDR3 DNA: TGCAGCGCGAAGACAGGGAGAGGCTACGAGCAGTACTTC. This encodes CSAKTGRGYEQYF.

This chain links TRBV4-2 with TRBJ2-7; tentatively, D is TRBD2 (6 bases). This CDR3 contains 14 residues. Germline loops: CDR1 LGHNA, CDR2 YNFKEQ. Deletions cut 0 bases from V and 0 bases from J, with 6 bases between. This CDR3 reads CASSQERGSYEQYF. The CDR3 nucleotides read TGTGCCAGCAGCCAAGAGCGGGGCTCCTACGAGCAGTACTTC.

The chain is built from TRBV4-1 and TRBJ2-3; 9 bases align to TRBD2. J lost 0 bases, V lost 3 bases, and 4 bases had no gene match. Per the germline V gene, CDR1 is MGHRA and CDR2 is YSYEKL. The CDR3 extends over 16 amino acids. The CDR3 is CASSHPSGTSTDTQYF. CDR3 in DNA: TGCGCCAGCAGCCACCCTAGCGGGACTAGCACAGATACGCAGTATTTT.